The 5 T cell receptor beta chains below all came from one sample that was sequenced in a study of shared clonotypes between healthy human individuals. Assay used: immunoSEQ multiplex PCR; TCRdb lists only in-frame clones, some missing. The repertoire holds under 350,000 clones, around 87% seen once, with around 15% in the top ten. Sequenced input: memory CD8+ T cells sorted from blood. The subset here: CD45RO+ cells pooled with CCR7-negative TemRA cells. These receptors were taken from a man aged 18 to 35 in good health.

A single count supports this clone. The chain has TRBV9 and TRBJ2-3; D is undetermined. This CDR3 spans 13 amino acids. CDR1 is SGDLS, CDR2 YYNGEE, per germline. The V and J ends lost 0 bases and 6 bases respectively, with 8 bases between them. This chain's CDR3 is CASSVEIVDTQYF. CDR3 DNA: TGTGCCAGCAGCGTAGAAATAGTTGATACGCAGTATTTT.

A single count supports this clone. The rearrangement uses TRBV5-1 and TRBJ2-5; tentatively, D is TRBD2 (5 bases). The CDR3 covers 14 residues. V lost 3 bases and J 5 bases, leaving 14 bases between the germline ends. The germline V gene encodes CDR1 SGHRS and CDR2 YFSETQ. The CDR3 DNA reads as TGCGCCAGCAGCTCCCTAGGGAGCCACGAGACCCAGTACTTC. It codes for CASSSLGSHETQYF.

In its sample, this clone was seen once. This chain uses TRBV5-1 with TRBJ1-5; D perhaps matches TRBD1 (5 bases). With 1 base removed from V and 5 bases from J, the gap between germline ends came to 22 bases. The CDR3 has 18 residues. CDR1 SGHRS and CDR2 YFSETQ come from the germline V gene. CDR3 sequence reads: CASSLFIFLGGRDQPQHF. The CDR3 DNA reads as TGCGCCAGCAGCTTGTTCATCTTTTTGGGGGGTCGAGATCAGCCCCAGCATTTT.

The chain links TRBV28 to TRBJ1-6, with D possibly matching TRBD1 (6 bases). Trimming cost V 5 bases and J 8 bases, with 13 bases left between them. Germline V lookup: CDR1 MDHEN, CDR2 SYDVKM. This CDR3 has 14 residues. The CDR3 sequence is CASSPSDSYSPLHF. For the CDR3, the DNA is TGTGCCAGCAGTCCCTCGGACAGTTATTCACCCCTCCACTTT.

V usage is TRBV28 and J usage is TRBJ2-3, with TRBD1 matching over 9 bases. The CDR3 contains 13 residues. The germline V gene encodes CDR1 MDHEN and CDR2 SYDVKM. V lost 8 bases to trimming and J lost 4 bases; unmatched junction nucleotides: 4. The CDR3 reads CASATGGADTQYF. In nucleotides, the CDR3 is TGTGCCAGCGCCACAGGGGGCGCAGATACGCAGTATTTT.